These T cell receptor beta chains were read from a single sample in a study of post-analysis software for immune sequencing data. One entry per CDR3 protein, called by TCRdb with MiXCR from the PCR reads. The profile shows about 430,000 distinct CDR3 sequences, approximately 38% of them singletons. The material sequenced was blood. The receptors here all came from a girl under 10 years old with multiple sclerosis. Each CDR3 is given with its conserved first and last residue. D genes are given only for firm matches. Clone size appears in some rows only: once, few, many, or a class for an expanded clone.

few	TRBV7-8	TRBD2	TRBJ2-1	TGTGCCAGCAGCTTAGGGATTAGCGGGGCATACAATGAGCAGTTCTTC	CASSLGISGAYNEQFF
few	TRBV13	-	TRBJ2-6	TGTGCCAGCAGCTTCGCCACGCCTGGGGCCAACGTCCTGACTTTC	CASSFATPGANVLTF
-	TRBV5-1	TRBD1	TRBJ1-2	TGCGCCAGCAGCTCGGGACAGTTAAGCGGCTACACCTTC	CASSSGQLSGYTF
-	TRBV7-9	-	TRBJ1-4	TGTGCCAGCAGCTTAGCGTTGTCCGAAAATGAAAAACTGTTTTTT	CASSLALSENEKLFF
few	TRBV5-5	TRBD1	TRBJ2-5	TGTGCCAGCAGCTTGGAGGGGGCTGCGCGCTCGGAGACCCAGTACTTC	CASSLEGAARSETQYF
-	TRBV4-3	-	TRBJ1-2	TGCGCCAGCAGCCAAGAGCGCAGTAACTATGGCTACACCTTC	CASSQERSNYGYTF
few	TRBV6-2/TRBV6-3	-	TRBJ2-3	TGTGCCAGCAATAAGGGACGGAGGTACACAGATACGCAGTATTTT	CASNKGRRYTDTQYF
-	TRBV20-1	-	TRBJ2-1	TGCAGTGCTAAAAATAATTATGAGCAGTTCTTC	CSAKNNYEQFF
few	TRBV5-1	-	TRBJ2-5	TGCGCCAGCAGCTTGACAGTTACCGGCACAGAGACCCAGTACTTC	CASSLTVTGTETQYF
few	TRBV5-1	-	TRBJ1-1	TGCGCCAGCAGCTCTGGGGGAGCTGAAGCTTTCTTT	CASSSGGAEAFF
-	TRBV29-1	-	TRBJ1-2	TGCAGCGTTGGTGATGATAAGGTCAATCCCGTTTTATACTACACCTTC	CSVGDDKVNPVLYYTF
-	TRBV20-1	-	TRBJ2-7	TGCAGTGCTAGACCCGCCCTGGGCTCAGCCTACGAGCAGTACTTC	CSARPALGSAYEQYF
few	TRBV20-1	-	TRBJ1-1	TGCAGTGCTAGAAGGCAGCCGAGCACTGAAGCTTTCTTT	CSARRQPSTEAFF
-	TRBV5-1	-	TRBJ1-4	TGCGCCAGCAGGATACTGGGGGCAACTAATGAAAAACTGTTTTTT	CASRILGATNEKLFF
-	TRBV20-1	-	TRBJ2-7	TGCAGTGCGCACAGCCGGACTACTCTTAGCTACGAGCAGTACTTC	CSAHSRTTLSYEQYF
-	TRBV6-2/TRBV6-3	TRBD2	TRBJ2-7	TGTGCCAGCAGTTACCCGCCCCCGCTAGCGGTCTACGAGCAGTACTTC	CASSYPPPLAVYEQYF
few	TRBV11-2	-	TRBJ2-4	TGTGCCAGCAGCTTTGACGAGAACATTCAGTACTTC	CASSFDENIQYF
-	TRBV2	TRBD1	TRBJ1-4	TGTGCCAGCAGAGCCGGGACAGGGGATGAAAAACTGTTTTTT	CASRAGTGDEKLFF
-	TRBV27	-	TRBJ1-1	TGTGCCAGCAGTTCCCAGGGCCCACGTGTGATGGGGGCTTTCTTT	CASSSQGPRVMGAFF
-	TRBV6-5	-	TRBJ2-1	TGTGCCAGCAGTTACGTGGGGGACTCCTACAATGAGCAGTTCTTC	CASSYVGDSYNEQFF
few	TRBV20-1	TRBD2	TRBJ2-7	TGCAGTGCAATGAGCGGGACCACGGGCGAGCAGTACTTC	CSAMSGTTGEQYF
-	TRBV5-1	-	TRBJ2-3	TGCGCCAGCAGAGGGACTAGCACAGATACGCAGTATTTT	CASRGTSTDTQYF
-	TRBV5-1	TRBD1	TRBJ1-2	TGCGCCAGCAGCTTGGTTAGGACAGGGCACGGCTACACCTTC	CASSLVRTGHGYTF
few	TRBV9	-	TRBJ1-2	TGTGCCAGCAGCGTAGCCCAGGGCTATGGCTACACCTTC	CASSVAQGYGYTF
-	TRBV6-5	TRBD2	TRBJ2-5	TGTGCCGGCAGTTACGCATCGACTAGCGGGAGCGCGGGGACCCAGTACTTC	CAGSYASTSGSAGTQYF
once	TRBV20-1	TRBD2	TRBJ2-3	TGCAGTGCTAGAGATCGTCTAGCGGCATCTAGCACAGATACGCAGTATTTT	CSARDRLAASSTDTQYF
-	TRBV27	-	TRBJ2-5	TGTGCCAGCAGTGCAATGGCAACGATAGCCCAAGAGACCCAGTACTTC	CASSAMATIAQETQYF
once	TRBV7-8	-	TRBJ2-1	TGTGCCAGCAGCTTAGTGGGCGGGTACTCTTACAATGAGCAGTTCTTC	CASSLVGGYSYNEQFF
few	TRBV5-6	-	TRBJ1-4	TGTGCCAGCAGCTCGCAGGGAGCTGTTGCAACTAATGAAAAACTGTTTTTT	CASSSQGAVATNEKLFF
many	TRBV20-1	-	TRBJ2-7	TGCAGTGCTGGATCATACTACGAGCAGTACTTC	CSAGSYYEQYF
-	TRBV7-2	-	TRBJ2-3	TGTGCCAGCAGCTTGAGGGTGGACTATAGCACAGATACGCAGTATTTT	CASSLRVDYSTDTQYF
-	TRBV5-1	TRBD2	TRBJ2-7	TGCGCCAGCAGCTTGGTCGCGGGAGGAAAGCACTACGAGCAGTACTTC	CASSLVAGGKHYEQYF
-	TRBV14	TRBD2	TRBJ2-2	TGTGCCACCTCGCGTCTAGCGGGAGTCGTAGTCGGGGAGCTGTTTTTT	CATSRLAGVVVGELFF
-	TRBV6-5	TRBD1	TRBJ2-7	TGTGCCAGCAGTTACTCCCTCCGGGGACAGGCCACGTCTGACGAGCAGTACTTC	CASSYSLRGQATSDEQYF
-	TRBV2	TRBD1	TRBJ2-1	TGTGCCAGCAGGCCGGGACAGGCTCTCCATGAGCAGTTCTTC	CASRPGQALHEQFF
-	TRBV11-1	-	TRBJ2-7	TGTGCCAGCAGCTCAACTACCGGAAGGACACACGACCCCAGGAGCTCCTACGAGCAGTACTTC	CASSSTTGRTHDPRSSYEQYF
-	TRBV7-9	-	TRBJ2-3	TGTGCCAGCAGCTTATCTCACAGTAGCACAGATACGCAGTATTTT	CASSLSHSSTDTQYF
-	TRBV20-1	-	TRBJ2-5	TGCAGTGCTGATTTTTACGGACAGTACCAAGAGACCCAGTACTTC	CSADFYGQYQETQYF
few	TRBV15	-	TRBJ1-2	TGTGCCACCAGTCTAGACAGCACCTATGGCTACACCTTC	CATSLDSTYGYTF
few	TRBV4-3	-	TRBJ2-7	TGCGCCAGCAGCCAAGAGCAGGGAAACTACGAGCAGTACTTC	CASSQEQGNYEQYF
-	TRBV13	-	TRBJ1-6	TGTGCCAGCAGCGTAGGACAGTCGAGTTCTTCACCCCTCCACTTT	CASSVGQSSSSPLHF
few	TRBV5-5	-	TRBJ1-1	TGTGCCAGCAGCTTGTCATTAGGGGTGCGTGAAGCTTTCTTT	CASSLSLGVREAFF
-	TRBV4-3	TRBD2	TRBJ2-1	TGCGCCAGCAGCCGGGACTACCGAACCTACAATGAGCAGTTCTTC	CASSRDYRTYNEQFF
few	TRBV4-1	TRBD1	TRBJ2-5	TGCGCCAGCAGCCACCGACAAGACAGGGCCCAAGAGACCCAGTACTTC	CASSHRQDRAQETQYF
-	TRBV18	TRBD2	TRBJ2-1	TGTGCCAGCTCATCCTCTAGCGGGAACAATGAGCAGTTCTTC	CASSSSSGNNEQFF
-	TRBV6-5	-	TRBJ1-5	TGTGCCAGCAGTTCGTCGGATCAGCCCCAGCATTTT	CASSSSDQPQHF
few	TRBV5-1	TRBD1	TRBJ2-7	TGCGCCAGCAGCCAAACAGGACAGGCATCCTACGAGCAGTACTTC	CASSQTGQASYEQYF
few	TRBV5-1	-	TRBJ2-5	TGCGCCAGCAGAAAGACTAGTTCGCAAGAGACCCAGTACTTC	CASRKTSSQETQYF
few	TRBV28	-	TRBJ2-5	TGTGCCAGCAGTTCGAACCTCTGGAAGGAAGAGACCCAGTACTTC	CASSSNLWKEETQYF
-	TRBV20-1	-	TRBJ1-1	TGCAGTGTAGGCCCTATGAACACTGAAGCTTTCTTT	CSVGPMNTEAFF
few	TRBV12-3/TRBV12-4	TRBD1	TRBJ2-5	TGTGCCAGCAGTCCCAGGGGGTTTGGCCAAGAGACCCAGTACTTC	CASSPRGFGQETQYF
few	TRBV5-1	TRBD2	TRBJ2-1	TGCGCCAGCAGCACCCAAGCGGGAGAATCCTACAATGAGCAGTTCTTC	CASSTQAGESYNEQFF
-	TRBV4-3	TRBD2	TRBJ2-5	TGCGCCAGCAGCCGAACTTCACCGGGACTAGCGGGAAATGAGCAGTACTTC	CASSRTSPGLAGNEQYF